This TCR beta chain was retrieved from a study of vaccination and CD4 T cells after COVID-19. Study background: Either the Pfizer-BioNTech BNT162b2 or Moderna mRNA-1273 vaccine was given as two doses.

With regard to this clonotype: Antigen: not known.

Treatment indicated: roughly nine-day PBMC culture with coronavirus spike peptide pools or control peptides (ViraFEST assay). Peptide-pool expansion of antigen-specific T cells preceded TCR sequencing in ViraFEST. Cultured CD4+ T cells had their DNA profiled by the Oncomine TCR Beta short-read assay. CD4+ T cells were cultured, and genomic DNA was extracted from them. TCRdb re-called the PCR reads with MiXCR, one entry per CDR3 protein. This table holds approximately 9,900 distinct CDR3 sequences, roughly half found once. This CDR3 is built from 16 residues. V lost 4 bases, J lost 3 bases, and 8 bases stayed unmatched. The germline V gene has CDR1 SGHDN and CDR2 FVKESK.

Input material: CD4+ T cells from blood, cultured in vitro. The sequence was obtained from a human donor who had recovered from COVID-19. The V gene is TRBV14, the J gene TRBJ2-3; 9 nucleotides agree with TRBD1. This chain's CDR3 is CASSPYGTGRTDTQYF. For the CDR3, the DNA is TGTGCCAGCAGCCCCTACGGGACAGGGAGGACAGATACGCAGTATTTT.